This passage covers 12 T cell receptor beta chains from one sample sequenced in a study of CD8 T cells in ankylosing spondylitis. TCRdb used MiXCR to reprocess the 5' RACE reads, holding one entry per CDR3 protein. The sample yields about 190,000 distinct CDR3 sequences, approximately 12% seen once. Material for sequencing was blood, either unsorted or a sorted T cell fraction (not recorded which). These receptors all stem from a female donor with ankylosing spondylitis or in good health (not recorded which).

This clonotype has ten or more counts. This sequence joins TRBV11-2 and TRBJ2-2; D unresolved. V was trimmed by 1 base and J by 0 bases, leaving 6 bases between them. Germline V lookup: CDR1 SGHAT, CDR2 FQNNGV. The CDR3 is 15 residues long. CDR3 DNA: TGTGCCAGCAGCTTAGGCCGCTCGAACACCGGGGAGCTGTTTTTT. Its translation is CASSLGRSNTGELFF.

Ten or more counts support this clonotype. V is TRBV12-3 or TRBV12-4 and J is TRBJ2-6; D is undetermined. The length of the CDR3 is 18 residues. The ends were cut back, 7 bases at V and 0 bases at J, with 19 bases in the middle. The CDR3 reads CASNKASTVLSGANVLTF. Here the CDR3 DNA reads TGTGCCAGCAACAAGGCCTCCACGGTCCTCTCTGGGGCCAACGTCCTGACTTTC.

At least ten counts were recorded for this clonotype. CDR3 amino acids: CASSRVLGGRVGELFF. The DNA for the CDR3 is TGTGCCAGCAGCCGCGTGTTGGGGGGGCGTGTCGGGGAGCTGTTTTTT. The chain employs TRBV7-2 and TRBJ2-2; D may be TRBD2 (7 bases). The CDR3 is 16 amino acids. With 5 bases removed from V and 7 bases from J, the gap between germline ends came to 20 bases. CDR1 is SGHTA and CDR2 is FQGNSA in the germline V gene. Full variable domain (missing parts from reference TRBV7-2 and TRBJ2-2): GAGVSQSPSNKVTEKGKDVELRCDPISGHTALYWYRQSLGQGLEFLIYFQGNSAPDKSGLPSDRFSAERTGGSVSTLTIQRTQQEDSAVYLCASSRVLGGRVGELFFGEGSRLTVL.

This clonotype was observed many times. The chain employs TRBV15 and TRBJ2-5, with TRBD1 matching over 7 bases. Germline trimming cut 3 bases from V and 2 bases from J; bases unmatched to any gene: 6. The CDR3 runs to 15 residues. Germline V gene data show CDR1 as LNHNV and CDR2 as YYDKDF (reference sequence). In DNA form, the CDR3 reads TGTGCCACCAGCAGTGACAGGGTAATACAAGAGACCCAGTACTTC. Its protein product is CATSSDRVIQETQYF.

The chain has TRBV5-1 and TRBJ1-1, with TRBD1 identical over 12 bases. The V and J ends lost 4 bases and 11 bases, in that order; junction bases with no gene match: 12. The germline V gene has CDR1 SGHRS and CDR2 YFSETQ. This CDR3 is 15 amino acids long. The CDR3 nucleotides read TGCGCCAGCAGCCCCACTACCGGGACAGGGGGCGTCGCTTTCTTT. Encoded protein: CASSPTTGTGGVAFF.

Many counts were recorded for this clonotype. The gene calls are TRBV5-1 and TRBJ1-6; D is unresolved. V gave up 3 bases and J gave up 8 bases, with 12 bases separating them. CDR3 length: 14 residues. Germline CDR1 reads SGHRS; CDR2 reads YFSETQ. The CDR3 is CASSSGGRDSPLHF. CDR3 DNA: TGCGCCAGCAGCTCTGGTGGGCGGGATTCACCCCTCCACTTT.

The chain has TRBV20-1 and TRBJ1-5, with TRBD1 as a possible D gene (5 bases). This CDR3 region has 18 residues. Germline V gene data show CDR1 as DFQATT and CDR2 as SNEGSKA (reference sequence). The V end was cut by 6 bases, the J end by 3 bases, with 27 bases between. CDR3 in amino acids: CSARPTGQRQGYNQPQHF. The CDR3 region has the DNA TGCAGTGCAAGGCCAACGGGGCAACGGCAGGGTTACAATCAGCCCCAGCATTTT.

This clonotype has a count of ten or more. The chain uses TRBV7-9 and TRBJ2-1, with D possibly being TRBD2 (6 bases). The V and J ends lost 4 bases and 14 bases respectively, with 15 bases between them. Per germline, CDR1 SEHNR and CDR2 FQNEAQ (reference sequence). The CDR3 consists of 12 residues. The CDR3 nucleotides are TGTGCCAGCAGCTCCGCGGGGTGGAATGAGTTCTTC. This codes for CASSSAGWNEFF. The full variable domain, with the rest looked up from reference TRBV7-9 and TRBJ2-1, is DTGVSQNPRHKITKRGQNVTFRCDPISEHNRLYWYRQTLGQGPEFLTYFQNEAQLEKSRLLSDRFSAERPKGSFSTLEIQRTEQGDSAMYLCASSSAGWNEFFGPGTRLTVL.

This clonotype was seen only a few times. The CDR3 here is CASSQLAGDNNEQFF. The CDR3 coding sequence is TGCGCCAGCAGCCAACTAGCGGGAGATAATAATGAGCAGTTCTTC. The V gene is TRBV5-1, the J gene TRBJ2-1; TRBD2 agrees at 11 bases. This CDR3 contains 15 residues. With 4 bases clipped from V and 7 bases from J, the junction kept 7 bases outside the gene matches. Per the germline V gene, CDR1 is SGHRS and CDR2 is YFSETQ.

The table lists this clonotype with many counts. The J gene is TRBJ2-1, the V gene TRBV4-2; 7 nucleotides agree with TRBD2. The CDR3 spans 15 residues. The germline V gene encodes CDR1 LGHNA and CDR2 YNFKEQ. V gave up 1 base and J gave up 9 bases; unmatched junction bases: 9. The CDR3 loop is CASSQVWRERGEQFF. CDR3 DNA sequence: TGTGCCAGCAGCCAAGTTTGGCGGGAGCGGGGTGAGCAGTTCTTC.

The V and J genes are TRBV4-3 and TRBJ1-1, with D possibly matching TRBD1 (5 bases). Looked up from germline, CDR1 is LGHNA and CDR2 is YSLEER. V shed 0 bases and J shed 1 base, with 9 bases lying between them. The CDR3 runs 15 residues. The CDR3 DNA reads TGCGCCAGCAGCCAAGATACGGGGGGGAACACTGAAGCTTTCTTT. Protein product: CASSQDTGGNTEAFF.

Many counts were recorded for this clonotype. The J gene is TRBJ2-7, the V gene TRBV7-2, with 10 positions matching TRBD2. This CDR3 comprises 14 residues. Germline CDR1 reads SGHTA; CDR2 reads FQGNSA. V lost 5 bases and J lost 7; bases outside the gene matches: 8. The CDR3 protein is CASSPRLAGAEQYF. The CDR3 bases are TGTGCCAGCAGCCCAAGGCTAGCGGGAGCGGAGCAGTACTTC.